These 2 T cell receptor beta chains originate from one sample sequenced in a study of blood T cells in healthy people across ages. Together with a sample-barcoded 5' primer, a J-beta primer mix was included in a second PCR lasting roughly 6 to 12 cycles. From the 5' RACE reads, TCRdb called clonotypes with MiXCR, one entry per CDR3 protein. The sample lists about 680,000 distinct CDR3 sequences, 49% occurring once. Sequenced sample: blood. Receptor source: a woman between 55 and 75 years old in good health.

This clonotype was observed a handful of times. CDR3 nucleotide sequence: TGTGCCAGCAGACCCCGGGACAGGGCTGGCAATGAGCAGTTCTTC. Translating it yields CASRPRDRAGNEQFF. The chain combines TRBV6-6 with TRBJ2-1; 9 bases agree with TRBD1. Germline CDR1 and CDR2: MNHNY and SVGAGI (reference sequence). The J segment lost 6 bases and the V segment lost 6 bases, leaving 9 bases of the junction unmatched. The CDR3 sequence is 15 residues long.

V gene TRBV6-6 combines with J gene TRBJ2-5; no clear D. This CDR3 has 13 amino acids. Per germline, CDR1 MNHNY and CDR2 SVGAGI (reference sequence). The V end was cut by 5 bases, the J end by 5 bases, with 12 bases between. For the CDR3, the DNA is TGTGCCAGCAGTAGAGAGATTTGGGAGACCCAGTACTTC. It yields the protein CASSREIWETQYF.